Sequencing of this T cell receptor beta chain was carried out in a study of T cell responses to AZD1222 COVID-19 vaccine. General study findings and limits: A rise in Spike-specific TCR breadth and depth followed two AZD1222 doses.

Clones were read by immunoSEQ multiplex PCR, and TCRdb kept only the in-frame ones, dropping some. The data contain approximately 82,000 clones, roughly 90% of them seen just once; the ten biggest clones take up roughly 3.1%. Comment on this clone: Its target is unknown.

This CDR3 comprises 16 residues. The V end was cut by 2 bases, the J end by 3 bases, with 14 bases between. CDR1 and CDR2 from the germline V gene are MNHEY and SVGAGI. The TCR sequence derives from an adult who received the AZD1222 COVID-19 vaccine. The sample consisted of peripheral blood, taken 28 days after the second AZD1222 dose. J is TRBJ1-5 and V is TRBV6-5; D is uncertain. The CDR3 loop is CASSYGSPIDNQPQHF. The CDR3 DNA reads TGTGCCAGCAGTTACGGTTCACCGATTGACAATCAGCCCCAGCATTTT.